This T cell receptor beta chain comes out of a study of regulatory T cells in long-lasting Graves disease. The CDR3 consists of 12 residues. Germline V gene data show CDR1 as KGHDR and CDR2 as SFDVKD. V was clipped by 1 base and J by 11 bases, with 8 bases between them. Noted time point: newly diagnosed GD, antithyroid drugs for less than 3 months. Construction of the TCR library relied on RNA isolated from PBMCs. To make TCR beta libraries, researchers used iRepertoire HTBI primers and Arm-PCR of CDR3 regions. Using its own MiXCR run on the multiplex PCR reads, TCRdb lists one record per CDR3 protein. In the table there are around 330,000 distinct CDR3 sequences, under 20% of which are singletons.

The origin of this receptor is a female donor with Graves disease. Source: peripheral blood mononuclear cells (PBMCs), taken at new diagnosis, from a patient treated with antithyroid drugs. The chain is built from TRBV24-1 and TRBJ1-5; TRBD1 might be the D (6 bases). The CDR3 DNA reads TGTGCCACCAGTGATTTCAGGGGAACCCAGCATTTT. It encodes CATSDFRGTQHF.